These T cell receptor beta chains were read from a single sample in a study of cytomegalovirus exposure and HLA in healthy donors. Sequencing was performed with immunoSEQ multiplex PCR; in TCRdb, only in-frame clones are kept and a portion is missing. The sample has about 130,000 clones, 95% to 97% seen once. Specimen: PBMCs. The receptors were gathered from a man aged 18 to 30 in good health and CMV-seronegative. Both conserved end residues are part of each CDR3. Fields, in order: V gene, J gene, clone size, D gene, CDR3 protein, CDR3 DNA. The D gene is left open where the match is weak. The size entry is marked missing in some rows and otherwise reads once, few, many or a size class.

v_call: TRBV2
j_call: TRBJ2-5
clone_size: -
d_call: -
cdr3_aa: CASSTHRNQETQYF
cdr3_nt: TGTGCCAGCAGTACCCACAGAAACCAAGAGACCCAGTACTTC

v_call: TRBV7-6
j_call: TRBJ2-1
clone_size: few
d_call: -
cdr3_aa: CASSLQYNEQFF
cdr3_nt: TGTGCCAGCAGCTTACAATACAATGAGCAGTTCTTC

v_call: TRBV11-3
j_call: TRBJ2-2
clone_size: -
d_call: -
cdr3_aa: CASSPTTAHTGELFF
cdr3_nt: TGTGCCAGCAGTCCGACGACAGCACACACCGGGGAGCTGTTTTTT

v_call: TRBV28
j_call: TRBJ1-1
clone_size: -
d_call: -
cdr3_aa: CASSFWGVAFF
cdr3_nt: TGTGCCAGCAGTTTCTGGGGAGTGGCTTTCTTT

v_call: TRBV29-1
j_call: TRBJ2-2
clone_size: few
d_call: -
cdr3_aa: CSVGDFEDTGELFF
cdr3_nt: TGCAGCGTTGGGGACTTTGAGGACACCGGGGAGCTGTTTTTT

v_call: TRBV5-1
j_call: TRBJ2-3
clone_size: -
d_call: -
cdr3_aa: CASSLDLTDTQYF
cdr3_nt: TGCGCCAGCAGCTTGGATCTCACAGATACGCAGTATTTT

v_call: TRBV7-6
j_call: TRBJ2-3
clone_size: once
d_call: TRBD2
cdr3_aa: CASSPMGLRTDTQYF
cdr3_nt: TGTGCCAGCAGCCCCATGGGACTACGCACAGATACGCAGTATTTT

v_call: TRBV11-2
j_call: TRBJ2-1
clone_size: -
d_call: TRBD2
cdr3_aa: CASSLRVAGVYEQFF
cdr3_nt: TGTGCCAGCAGCTTGAGAGTAGCGGGAGTGTATGAGCAGTTCTTC

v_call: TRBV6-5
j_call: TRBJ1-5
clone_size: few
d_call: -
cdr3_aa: CASSLGHYSNQPQHF
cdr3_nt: TGTGCCAGCAGCCTCGGACACTATAGCAATCAGCCCCAGCATTTT

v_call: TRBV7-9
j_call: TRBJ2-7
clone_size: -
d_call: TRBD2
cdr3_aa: CASSSGLAGLPYEQYF
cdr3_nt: TGTGCCAGCAGCTCCGGACTAGCGGGCCTTCCCTACGAGCAGTACTTC

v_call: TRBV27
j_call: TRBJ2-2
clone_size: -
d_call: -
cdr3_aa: CASSLNRGGELFF
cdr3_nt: TGTGCCAGCAGTTTAAACCGGGGCGGGGAGCTGTTTTTT

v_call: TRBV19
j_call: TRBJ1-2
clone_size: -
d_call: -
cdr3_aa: CASQDTGQQNYGYTF
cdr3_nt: TGTGCCAGTCAGGACACCGGACAGCAAAACTATGGCTACACCTTC

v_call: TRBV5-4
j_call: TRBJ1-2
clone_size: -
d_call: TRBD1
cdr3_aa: CASSRLTGIGYGYTF
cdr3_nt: TGTGCCAGCAGCCGTCTGACAGGGATCGGCTATGGCTACACCTTC

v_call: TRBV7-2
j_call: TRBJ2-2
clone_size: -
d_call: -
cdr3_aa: CASAVQIYTGELFF
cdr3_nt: TGTGCCAGCGCGGTCCAGATATACACCGGGGAGCTGTTTTTT

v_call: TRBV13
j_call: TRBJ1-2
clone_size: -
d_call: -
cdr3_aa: CASSPRGDGYTF
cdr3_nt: TGTGCCAGCAGTCCCCGGGGAGATGGCTACACCTTC

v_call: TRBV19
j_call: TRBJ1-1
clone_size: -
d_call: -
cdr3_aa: CASSNRQANTEAFF
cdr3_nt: TGTGCCAGTAGTAATAGACAGGCGAACACTGAAGCTTTCTTT

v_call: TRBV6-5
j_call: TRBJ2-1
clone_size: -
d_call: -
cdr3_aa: CASSRGISYNEQFF
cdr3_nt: TGTGCCAGCAGTAGGGGGATCTCCTACAATGAGCAGTTCTTC

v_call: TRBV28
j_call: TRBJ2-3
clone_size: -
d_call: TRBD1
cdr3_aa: CASRTGSGTGGHTQYF
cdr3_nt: TGTGCCAGCAGGACGGGCTCCGGGACAGGGGGCCATACGCAGTATTTT

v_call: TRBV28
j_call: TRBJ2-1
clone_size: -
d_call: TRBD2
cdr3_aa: CASNPAGANSYNEQFF
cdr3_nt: TGTGCCAGCAACCCAGCGGGAGCCAACTCCTACAATGAGCAGTTCTTC

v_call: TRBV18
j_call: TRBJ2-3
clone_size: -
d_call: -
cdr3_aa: CASSPEAGLLDTQYF
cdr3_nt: TGTGCCAGCTCACCAGAAGCGGGCCTACTAGATACGCAGTATTTT

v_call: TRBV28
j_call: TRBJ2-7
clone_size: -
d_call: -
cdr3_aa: CASSFYEGAYEQYF
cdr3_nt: TGTGCCAGCAGTTTTTACGAGGGGGCCTACGAGCAGTACTTC

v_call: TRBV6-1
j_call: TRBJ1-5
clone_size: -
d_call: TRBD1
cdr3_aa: CASSEGAPGLKPQHF
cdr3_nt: TGTGCCAGCAGCGAGGGGGCCCCGGGTCTAAAGCCCCAGCATTTT

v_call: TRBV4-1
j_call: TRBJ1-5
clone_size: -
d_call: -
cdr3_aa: CASSQVAFQPQHF
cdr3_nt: TGCGCCAGCAGCCAAGTAGCCTTTCAGCCCCAGCATTTT

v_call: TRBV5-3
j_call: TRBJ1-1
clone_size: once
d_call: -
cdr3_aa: CARSLVMAPSPGTEAFF
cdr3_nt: TGTGCCAGAAGCTTGGTAATGGCCCCAAGTCCGGGCACTGAAGCTTTCTTT

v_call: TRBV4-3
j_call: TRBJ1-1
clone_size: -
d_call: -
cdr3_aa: CASSQVGAVGTEAFF
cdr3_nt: TGCGCCAGCAGCCAAGTGGGGGCCGTGGGGACTGAAGCTTTCTTT

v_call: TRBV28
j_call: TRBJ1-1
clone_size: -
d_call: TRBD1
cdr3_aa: CASRLDRGRTEAFF
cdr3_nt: TGTGCCAGCAGACTAGACAGGGGTCGCACTGAAGCTTTCTTT

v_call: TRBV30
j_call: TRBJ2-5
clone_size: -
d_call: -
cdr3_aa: CAWSAATVQETQYF
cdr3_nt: TGTGCCTGGAGTGCCGCGACAGTCCAAGAGACCCAGTACTTC

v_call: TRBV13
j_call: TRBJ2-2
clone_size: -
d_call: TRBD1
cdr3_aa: CASSPDRGDTGELFF
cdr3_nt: TGTGCCAGCAGCCCCGACAGGGGGGACACCGGGGAGCTGTTTTTT

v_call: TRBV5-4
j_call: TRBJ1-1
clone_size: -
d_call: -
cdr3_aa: CASSLARGKNTEAFF
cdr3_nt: TGTGCCAGCAGCTTGGCCCGGGGAAAGAACACTGAAGCTTTCTTT

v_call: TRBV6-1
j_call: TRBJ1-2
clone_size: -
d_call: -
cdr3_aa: CASSESGAWGLGYTF
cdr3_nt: TGTGCCAGCAGTGAAAGTGGGGCCTGGGGACTAGGCTACACCTTC

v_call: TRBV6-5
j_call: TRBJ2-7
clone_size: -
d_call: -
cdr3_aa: CASSYRQDSYEQYF
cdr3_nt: TGTGCCAGCAGTTATAGGCAGGACTCCTACGAGCAGTACTTC

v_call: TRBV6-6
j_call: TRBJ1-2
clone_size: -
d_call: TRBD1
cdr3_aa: CASGQGSYGYTF
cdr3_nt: TGTGCCAGTGGACAGGGGAGCTATGGCTACACCTTC

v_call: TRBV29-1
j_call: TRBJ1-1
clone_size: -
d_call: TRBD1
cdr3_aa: CSVEARGRTEAFF
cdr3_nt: TGCAGCGTTGAAGCTAGGGGGCGGACTGAAGCTTTCTTT

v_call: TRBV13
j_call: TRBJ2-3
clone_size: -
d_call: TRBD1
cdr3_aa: CASSRRGDRDLILHTDTQYF
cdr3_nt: TGTGCCAGCAGCCGTCGAGGGGACAGGGACCTCATCCTCCACACAGATACGCAGTATTTT

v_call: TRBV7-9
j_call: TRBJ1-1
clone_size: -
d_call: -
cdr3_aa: CASSPDILNTEAFF
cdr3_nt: TGTGCCAGCAGCCCGGACATATTGAACACTGAAGCTTTCTTT